This TCR beta chain comes out of a study of T cell changes during pregnancy in multiple sclerosis. Generated by immunoSEQ multiplex PCR, the TCRdb table keeps only in-frame clones and is missing some. The table lists around 40,000 clones, roughly 93% of them singletons, with about 8.3% in the top ten. The V end was cut by 2 bases, the J end by 7 bases, with 17 bases between. Germline V lookup: CDR1 MGHDK, CDR2 SYGVNS. The CDR3 contains 16 residues. Sequenced here: CD8+ T cells from peripheral blood mononuclear cells, sampled in the third trimester of pregnancy. The chain uses TRBV25-1 and TRBJ1-4; a possible D gene is TRBD1 (5 bases). The TCR originated in a female donor with multiple sclerosis, enrolled in a pregnancy study. CDR3 in DNA: TGTGCCAGCAGTGAAAGCTCGGTAGGGGTGGTTGAAAAACTGTTTTTT. Encoded protein: CASSESSVGVVEKLFF. Based on the CDR3 plus reference TRBV25-1 and TRBJ1-4, the full variable domain is EADIYQTPRYLVIGTGKKITLECSQTMGHDKMYWYQQDPGMELHLIHYSYGVNSTEKGDLSSESTVSRIRTEHFPLTLESARPSHTSQYLCASSESSVGVVEKLFFGSGTQLSVL.